This T cell receptor beta chain emerged from a study of PD-L1 blockade in urothelial cancer. Turning to the study itself: Atezolizumab was started by patients in 2014 at 1,200 mg intravenously every 3 weeks. The number of prior chemotherapy regimens per patient was 0 to 3.

Some clones are missing from TCRdb's copy, which holds only in-frame ones; the method was immunoSEQ multiplex PCR. The repertoire holds tens of thousands of clones, with more than 75% as singletons. Time point specified: pretreatment peripheral blood. The CDR3 length is 14 residues. Trimming removed 5 bases from V and 2 bases from J, with 15 bases in between. Germline-derived CDR1 and CDR2 are SQVTM and ANQGSEA. The source of this sequence is a man aged 55 to 70 with urothelial cancer. The sample consisted of PBMCs, taken around atezolizumab (anti-PD-L1) treatment. The chain joins TRBV29-1 to TRBJ1-2, with a weak D call TRBD1 (6 bases). The CDR3 protein is CSVPGTLGNYGYTF. The CDR3 DNA reads TGCAGCGTTCCAGGGACATTGGGGAACTATGGCTACACCTTC.